Detailed here is one TCR beta chain. What it binds is unknown. The data were taken from a study of OX40 agonist ivuxolimab in advanced cancers. Study conclusions and caveats: Expanded clones belonging to CD8+ T cells outnumbered, on average, those of CD4+.

Researchers took blood at baseline, on cycle 4 day 1, and on cycle 7 day 1. The V gene's germline CDR1 is SGDLS and CDR2 YYNGEE. V lost 8 bases and J 3 bases, leaving 14 bases between the germline ends. The CDR3 consists of 13 residues. Profiled with immunoSEQ multiplex PCR; TCRdb holds only in-frame clones, not every one. This sample yields some 33,000 clones, of which approximately 89% are seen a single time; about 35% belongs to the top ten. V usage is TRBV9 and J usage is TRBJ1-1, with unresolved D. Sequences were derived from CD4+ or CD8+ T cells sorted from blood, sampled in a trial of the OX40 agonist ivuxolimab. The clonotype comes from an adult with an advanced solid tumor such as melanoma, head and neck, liver or kidney cancer. The CDR3 DNA reads TGTGCCAGTGCGGGAGTGGATGACACTGAAGCTTTCTTT. It codes for CASAGVDDTEAFF.